The sequence of this T cell receptor beta chain was determined in a study of metastatic and nonmetastatic thyroid tumors. Study results and caveats: When malignant thyroid tumors were compared with benign nodules, TCR beta diversity was reportedly significantly higher in the malignant tumors. This held in both blood and tumor samples.

Per the original data handling: Researchers built a distant-metastasis classifier for papillary thyroid cancer that drew on CDR3 differences across clinicopathological groups. TCRdb re-analyzed the PCR reads using MiXCR. For this entry, the V and J calls and clone size follow TCRdb and not the study's own pipeline. Among 20,000 to 30,000 clones, approximately 20% were seen once, and the ten largest hold about 4.2%. Thyroid surgery had not been preceded by any treatment in any patient. This CDR3 has 18 residues. In germline, CDR1 is MDHEN, CDR2 SYDVKM. V was clipped by 4 bases and J by 2 bases; unmatched bases: 9. A note on this clone: Its cognate antigen is unknown.

V gene TRBV28 combines with J gene TRBJ2-1, with 12 nucleotides matching TRBD2. The clonotype was recovered from a male donor with papillary thyroid cancer or a benign thyroid nodule (not recorded which). Some clones in this sample may be carry-over from other donors' samples. The sequencing input was blood. As DNA, the CDR3 is TGTGCCAGCAGTTCCTCCATACTAGCGGGAGGAACCTACAATGAGCAGTTCTTC. It is translated as CASSSSILAGGTYNEQFF.